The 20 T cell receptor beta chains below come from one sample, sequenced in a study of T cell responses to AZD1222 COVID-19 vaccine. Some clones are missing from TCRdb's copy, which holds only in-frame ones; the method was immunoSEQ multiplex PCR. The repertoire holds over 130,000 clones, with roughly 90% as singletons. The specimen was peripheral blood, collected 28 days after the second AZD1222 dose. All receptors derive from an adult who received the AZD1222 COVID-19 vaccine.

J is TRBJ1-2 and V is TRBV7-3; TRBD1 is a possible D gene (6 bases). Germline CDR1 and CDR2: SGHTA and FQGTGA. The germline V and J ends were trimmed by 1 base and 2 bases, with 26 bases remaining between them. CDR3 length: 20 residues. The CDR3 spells CASSLSSGGQWGRGNYGYTF. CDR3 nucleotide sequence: TGTGCCAGCAGCTTAAGCTCCGGAGGCCAGTGGGGGCGCGGAAACTATGGCTACACCTTC.

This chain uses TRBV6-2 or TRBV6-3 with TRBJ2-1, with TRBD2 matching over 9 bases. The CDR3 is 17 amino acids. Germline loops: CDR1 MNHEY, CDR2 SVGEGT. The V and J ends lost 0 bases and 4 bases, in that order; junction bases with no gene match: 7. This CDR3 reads CASSYSGGLAGYNEQFF. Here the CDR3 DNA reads TGTGCCAGCAGTTACTCGGGAGGTCTAGCGGGATACAATGAGCAGTTCTTC.

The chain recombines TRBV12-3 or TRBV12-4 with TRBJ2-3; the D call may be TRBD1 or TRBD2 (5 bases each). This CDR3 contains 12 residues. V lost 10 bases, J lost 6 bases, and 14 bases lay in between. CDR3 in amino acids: CAIQGGLDTQYF. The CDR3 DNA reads TGTGCCATCCAGGGCGGGCTTGATACGCAGTATTTT.

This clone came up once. The chain's CDR3 is CATSRDRQGGADTQYF. The CDR3, as DNA: TGTGCCACCAGCAGAGATCGGCAGGGAGGGGCAGATACGCAGTATTTT. The chain combines TRBV15 with TRBJ2-3; 7 nucleotides agree with TRBD2. The V and J ends lost 0 bases and 4 bases, in that order; junction bases with no gene match: 7. Germline assignment: CDR1 LNHNV and CDR2 YYDKDF (reference sequence). There are 16 residues in the CDR3.

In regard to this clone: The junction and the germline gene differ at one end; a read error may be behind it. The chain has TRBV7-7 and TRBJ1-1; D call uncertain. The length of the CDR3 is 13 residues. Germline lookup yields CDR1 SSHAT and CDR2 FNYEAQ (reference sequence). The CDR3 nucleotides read TGTGCTAGCAGCTTAGACACGAACACTGAAGCTTTCTTT. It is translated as CASSLDTNTEAFF.

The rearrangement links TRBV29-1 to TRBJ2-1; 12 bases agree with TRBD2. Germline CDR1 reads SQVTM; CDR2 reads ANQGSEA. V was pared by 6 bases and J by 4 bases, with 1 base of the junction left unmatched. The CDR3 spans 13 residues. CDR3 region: CSVGTSGYNEQFF. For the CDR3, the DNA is TGCAGCGTCGGGACTAGCGGGTACAATGAGCAGTTCTTC.

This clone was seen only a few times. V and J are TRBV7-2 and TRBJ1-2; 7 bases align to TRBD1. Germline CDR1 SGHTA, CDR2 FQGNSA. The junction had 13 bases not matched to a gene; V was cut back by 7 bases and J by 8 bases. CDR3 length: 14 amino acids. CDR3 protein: CASIHSQGTGGYTF. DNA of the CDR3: TGTGCCAGCATCCACTCACAGGGGACGGGAGGCTACACCTTC.

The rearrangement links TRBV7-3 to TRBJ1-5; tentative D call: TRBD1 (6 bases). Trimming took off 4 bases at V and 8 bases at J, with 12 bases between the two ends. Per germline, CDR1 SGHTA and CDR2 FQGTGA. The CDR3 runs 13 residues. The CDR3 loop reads CASSSTGNEPQHF. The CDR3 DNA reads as TGTGCCAGCAGCTCAACAGGGAATGAGCCCCAGCATTTT.

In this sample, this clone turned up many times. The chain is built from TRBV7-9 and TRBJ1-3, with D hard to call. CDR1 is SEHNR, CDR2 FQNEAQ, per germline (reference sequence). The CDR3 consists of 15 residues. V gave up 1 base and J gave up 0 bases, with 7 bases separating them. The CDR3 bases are TGTGCCAGCAGCTTAGGGGCCGGCTCTGGAAACACCATATATTTT. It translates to CASSLGAGSGNTIYF.

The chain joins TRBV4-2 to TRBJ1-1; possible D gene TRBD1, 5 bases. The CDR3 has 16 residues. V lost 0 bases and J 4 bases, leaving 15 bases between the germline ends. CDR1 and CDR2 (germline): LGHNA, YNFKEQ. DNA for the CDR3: TGTGCCAGCAGCCAAGATGGAGGGGTCGGGAGCACTGAAGCTTTCTTT. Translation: CASSQDGGVGSTEAFF.

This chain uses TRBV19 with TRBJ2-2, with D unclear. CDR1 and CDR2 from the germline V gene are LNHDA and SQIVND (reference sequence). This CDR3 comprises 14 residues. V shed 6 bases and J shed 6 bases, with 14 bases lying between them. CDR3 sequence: CASRRTNAPGELFF. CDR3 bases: TGTGCCAGTAGGCGGACCAACGCCCCCGGGGAGCTGTTTTTT.

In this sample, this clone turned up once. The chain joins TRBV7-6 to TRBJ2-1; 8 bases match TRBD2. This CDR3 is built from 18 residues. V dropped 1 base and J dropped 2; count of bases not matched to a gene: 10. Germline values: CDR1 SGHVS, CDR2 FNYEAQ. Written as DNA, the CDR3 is TGTGCCAGCAGCTTAGATTTTGGGGCGGGGGGACCCTACAATGAGCAGTTCTTC. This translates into CASSLDFGAGGPYNEQFF.

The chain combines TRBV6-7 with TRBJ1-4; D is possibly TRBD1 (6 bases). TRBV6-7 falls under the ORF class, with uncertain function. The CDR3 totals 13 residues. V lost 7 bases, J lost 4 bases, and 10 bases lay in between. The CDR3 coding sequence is TGTGCCAGCATAAGGGGGGTTAATGAAAAACTGTTTTTT. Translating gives CASIRGVNEKLFF.

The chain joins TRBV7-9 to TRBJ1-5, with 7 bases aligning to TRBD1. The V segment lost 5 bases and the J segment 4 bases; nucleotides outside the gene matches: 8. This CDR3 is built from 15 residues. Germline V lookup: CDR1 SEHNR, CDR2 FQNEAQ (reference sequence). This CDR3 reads CASSRHGDRNQPQHF. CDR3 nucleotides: TGTGCCAGCAGCCGCCATGGGGACAGAAATCAGCCCCAGCATTTT.

In DNA form, the CDR3 reads TGTGCCAGCAGCTTAGAACAGGAGACCTATGGCTACACCTTC. It specifies CASSLEQETYGYTF. V and J are TRBV11-2 and TRBJ1-2; D is perhaps TRBD1 (5 bases). CDR3 length equals 14 residues. V lost 0 bases to trimming and J lost 4 bases, with 9 bases between them. The germline CDR1 and CDR2 sequences are SGHAT and FQNNGV.

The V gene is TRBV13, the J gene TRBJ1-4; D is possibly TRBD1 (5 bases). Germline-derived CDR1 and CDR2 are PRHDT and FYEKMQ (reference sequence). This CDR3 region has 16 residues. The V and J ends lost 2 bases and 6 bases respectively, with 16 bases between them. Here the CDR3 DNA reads TGTGCCAGCAGCTTACGATCAGGGCCGGGGGATGAAAAACTGTTTTTT. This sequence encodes CASSLRSGPGDEKLFF. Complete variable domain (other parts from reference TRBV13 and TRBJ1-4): AAGVIQSPRHLIKEKRETATLKCYPIPRHDTVYWYQQGPGQDPQFLISFYEKMQSDKGSIPDRFSAQQFSDYHSELNMSSLELGDSALYFCASSLRSGPGDEKLFFGSGTQLSVL.

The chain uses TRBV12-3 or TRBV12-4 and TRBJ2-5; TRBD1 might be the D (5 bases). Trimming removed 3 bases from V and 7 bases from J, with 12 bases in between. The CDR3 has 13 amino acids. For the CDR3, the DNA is TGTGCCAGCAGTTTTCAGGCAGGGCCGACCCAGTACTTC. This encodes CASSFQAGPTQYF.

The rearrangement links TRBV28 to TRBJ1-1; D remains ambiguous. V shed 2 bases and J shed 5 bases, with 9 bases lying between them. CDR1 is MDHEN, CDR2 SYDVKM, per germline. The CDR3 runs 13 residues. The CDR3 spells CASSLGGGTEAFF. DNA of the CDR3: TGTGCCAGCAGTTTAGGTGGAGGAACTGAAGCTTTCTTT.

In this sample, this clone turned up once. The CDR3 here is CASSDGVGRYEQYF. As DNA, the CDR3 is TGTGCCAGCAGCGACGGGGTAGGCAGGTACGAGCAGTACTTC. The genes are TRBV6-5 and TRBJ2-7, with a weak D call TRBD2 (5 bases). CDR1 and CDR2 (germline): MNHEY, SVGAGI. The V gene lost 6 bases and the J gene lost 4 bases, with 16 bases spanning the gap. The CDR3 spans 14 residues.

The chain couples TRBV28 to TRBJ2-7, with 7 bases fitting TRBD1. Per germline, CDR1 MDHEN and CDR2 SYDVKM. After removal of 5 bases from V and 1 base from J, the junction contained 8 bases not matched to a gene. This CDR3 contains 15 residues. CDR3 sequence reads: CASSLLGTASYEQYF. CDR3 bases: TGTGCCAGCAGTCTCCTGGGGACAGCATCCTACGAGCAGTACTTC.